The source of this T cell receptor beta chain is a study of cytomegalovirus exposure and HLA in healthy donors. General study results and limits: According to a later analysis, TCR clusters from the first cohort tended to co-occur in the 120 or so validation repertoires. The listing of roughly 160 TCR beta chains classed them as cytomegalovirus-associated.

Here immunoSEQ multiplex PCR was the method, and the copy in TCRdb shows in-frame clones only, minus some. The repertoire includes under 250,000 clones, roughly 87% of them detected once, and more than 10% sits in the top ten. In germline, CDR1 is LNHDA, CDR2 SQIVND (reference sequence). V shed 10 bases and J shed 4 bases, with 10 bases lying between them. The CDR3 is made up of 11 amino acids. To note about this clone: Its target is not known.

The V gene is TRBV19, the J gene TRBJ1-2; no firm D call. The sequence derives from a man aged 18 to 30 in good health and CMV-seropositive. The material sequenced was PBMCs. For the CDR3, the DNA is TGTGCCACCCTGGACTTCTATGGCTACACCTTC. Translated, it gives CATLDFYGYTF.